This entry features one T cell receptor (beta chain) sequence. Its antigen is not yet known. Base qualities are missing; no much larger clone stands one base away. The CDR3 covers 16 residues, taking in both the cysteine and the phenylalanine. This entry keeps only the CDR3 DNA: 48 bases, framed from base 1. V and J lose 4 bases and 2 bases, and a span of 16 bases separates them. Per the germline V gene, SGHDN is the CDR1 and FVKESK is the CDR2. These data belong to a study of blood T cell repertoires in COVID-19 (dated by TCRdb to 2020 to 2021). Background for the entire study: The collaborator samples originated in the United States, Italy and Spain and spanned the acute and convalescent phases of COVID-19. The dataset comprised deeply sampled blood TCRbeta repertoires from subjects exposed to, actively infected with, or recovered from COVID-19. A freely available public database, intended as a resource for researchers studying the immune response to SARS-CoV-2, is where the repertoires were released. Sample metadata almost always included a de-identified subject ID, COVID-19 status, age in years and sex. The material from the prospective study consisted of cDNA or gDNA derived from T cells, B-cell-depleted T cells, or PBMCs. HLA class I and class II types, where available, came from metadata supplied by the sample provider rather than from assay-based typing. The samples were drawn from the first 160 participants of the ongoing ImmuneRACE study and from 1,254 subjects provided by 6 global collaborators.

TCRbeta CDR3 regions were amplified from genomic DNA using the immunoSEQ Assay, a bias-controlled multiplex PCR. The source study handled its data this way. Within the assay, amplification of reference gene primers was used to estimate how many nucleated cells each sample contained. To quantify the absolute abundance of each unique TCRbeta CDR3 rearrangement, sequence reads were collapsed and filtered. For each sample, productive Simpson clonality was calculated as the square root of Simpson's diversity index across productive rearrangements. The table comes from immuneACCESS by way of TCRdb, which keeps in-frame sequences with V and J called. Part of the clones is missing from these tables; in studies checked, under half for an unresolved V gene and the rest for unknown reasons. V and J calls and clone size are copied from that table; D and trimming were computed from the DNA. For this sample there are about 400,000 clones; roughly 87% appear just once. The ten largest account for more than 2% of the sample.

Overall study results and their limits: The quantity of clinical and demographic metadata differed by source and by participant and was supplied without curation.

Participants in the prospective study were enrolled through a virtual design, were aged roughly 18 to 90 years, and lived in 24 United States geographic areas. Cohort assignment in the prospective study relied on participant-reported clinical history from a screening survey and a study questionnaire. In the prospective study, mobile phlebotomists collected whole blood, serum and a nasopharyngeal or oropharyngeal swab from each participant. Additional blood draws and questionnaires over an approximately two-month period could optionally be provided by prospective study participants. Before DNA extraction, blood samples from the prospective study were shipped at room temperature or frozen.

What was sequenced was PBMCs or T cells enriched from blood (not recorded which). The chain joins TRBV14 to TRBJ2-3; a tentative D match to TRBD2 spans 6 bases. The clonotype was recovered from a woman in her thirties or forties with acute COVID-19. The CDR3 reads as follows: CASSRWSSGYTDTQYF. The nucleotides read TGTGCCAGCAGCCGGTGGAGTAGCGGATACACAGATACGCAGTATTTT.